These 30 T cell receptor beta chains originate from one sample sequenced in a study of coeliac disease. Only in-frame clones appear in the TCRdb table, and some are missing; sequencing was by immunoSEQ multiplex PCR. Counted here are about 3,400 clones, about two thirds occurring once; the ten biggest clones make up approximately 15%. Sequenced material: intraepithelial lymphocytes from the gut. Receptors were obtained from a man younger than 35 with celiac disease on a gluten-free diet.

The chain has TRBV7-2 and TRBJ2-3, with D perhaps TRBD2 (5 bases). CDR1 SGHTA and CDR2 FQGNSA come from the germline V gene. The CDR3 sequence is 12 residues long. The V and J ends lost 7 bases and 6 bases respectively, with 11 bases between them. The CDR3 coding sequence is TGTGCCAGCACCTCCACGGGGGATACGCAGTATTTT. This gives the protein CASTSTGDTQYF.

This clone occurred a few times. In DNA, the CDR3 is TGTGCCAGCAGCGAACGGGGTGGAGAGCTTTACGAGCAGTACTTC. Translated: CASSERGGELYEQYF. J is TRBJ2-7 and V is TRBV11-3, with D perhaps matching TRBD2 (5 bases). Per germline, CDR1 SGHNT and CDR2 YENEEA. V was trimmed by 5 bases and J by 4 bases, leaving 18 bases between them. The length of the CDR3 is 15 residues.

The rearrangement joins TRBV19 to TRBJ1-1, with 7 bases aligning to TRBD1. The trim removed 5 bases at V and 4 bases at J, leaving 10 bases unmatched. The CDR3 is 15 amino acids. Germline CDR1 and CDR2: LNHDA and SQIVND (reference sequence). The CDR3 sequence: CASSSPRGVGTEAFF. In DNA, the CDR3 is TGTGCCAGTAGTTCCCCCAGGGGGGTGGGCACTGAAGCTTTCTTT.

The chain links TRBV7-9 to TRBJ2-7; tentative D call: TRBD2 (6 bases). Trimming removed 7 bases from V and 3 bases from J, with 16 bases in between. CDR3 length: 14 residues. Germline CDR1 reads SEHNR; CDR2 reads FQNEAQ (reference sequence). The CDR3 sequence is CASTGEDLLYEQYF. CDR3 nucleotides: TGTGCCAGCACCGGGGAGGATCTCCTCTACGAGCAGTACTTC.

The sample holds a few counts of this clone. This rearrangement joins TRBV5-4 to TRBJ2-1; D is possibly TRBD1 (6 bases). CDR1 is SGHNT and CDR2 is YYREEE in the germline V gene (reference sequence). The CDR3 consists of 16 residues. Trimming took off 0 bases at V and 4 bases at J, with 14 bases between the two ends. This chain's CDR3 is CASSLVGQQPYNEQFF. Written as DNA, the CDR3 is TGTGCCAGCAGCTTGGTGGGACAACAACCTTACAATGAGCAGTTCTTC.

This clone was detected only once. The rearrangement uses TRBV2 and TRBJ1-2, with 7 bases aligning to TRBD1. J lost 4 bases, V lost 1 base, and 3 bases had no gene match. The CDR3 has 14 residues. Germline V gene data show CDR1 as SNHLY and CDR2 as FYNNEI. CDR3 residues: CASSEDDRVYGYTF. The CDR3 region has the DNA TGTGCCAGCAGTGAAGACGACAGGGTCTATGGCTACACCTTC.

This clone was counted only a few times. This rearrangement joins TRBV11-2 to TRBJ1-1; tentatively, D is TRBD1 (5 bases). The CDR3 is 14 residues long. In germline, CDR1 is SGHAT, CDR2 FQNNGV. Trimming cost V 5 bases and J 0 bases, with 10 bases left between them. The CDR3 bases are TGTGCCAGCAGCGGGGCAGGGTTGAACACTGAAGCTTTCTTT. Translation gives CASSGAGLNTEAFF.

About this clone: At one end, the junction sequence differs from germline, possibly due to a read error. The chain's CDR3 is CSARDRETVGF. The CDR3 DNA reads as TGCAGTGCTAGAGATCGGGAGACCGTAGGGTTT. The chain links TRBV20-1 to TRBJ1-1, with D unclear. Germline-derived CDR1 and CDR2 are DFQATT and SNEGSKA (reference sequence). The CDR3 length is 11 residues.

The chain recombines TRBV5-1 with TRBJ2-1; 7 bases map to TRBD1. The CDR3 loop spans 15 amino acids. J was trimmed by 1 base and V by 4 bases; bases with no gene match: 5. The germline V gene encodes CDR1 SGHRS and CDR2 YFSETQ. The CDR3 region has the DNA TGCGCCAGCAGCCACGGGGACAGATCCTACAATGAGCAGTTCTTC. Translation: CASSHGDRSYNEQFF. Complete variable domain (other parts from reference TRBV5-1 and TRBJ2-1): KAGVTQTPRYLIKTRGQQVTLSCSPISGHRSVSWYQQTPGQGLQFLFEYFSETQRNKGNFPGRFSGRQFSNSRSEMNVSTLELGDSALYLCASSHGDRSYNEQFFGPGTRLTVL.

The CDR3 DNA follows: TGTGCCAGCAGTGCACTAGCGGGGGGAGGAGCAGATACGCAGTATTTT. This codes for CASSALAGGGADTQYF. This chain connects TRBV6-4 to TRBJ2-3; 12 bases match TRBD2. Trimming at V came to 4 bases and at J to 4 bases, leaving 6 bases not matched to a gene. The V gene's germline CDR1 is MRHNA and CDR2 SNTAGT. This CDR3 has 16 amino acids.

This clone was detected only once. V gene TRBV5-1 combines with J gene TRBJ1-4; D call uncertain. This CDR3 contains 14 residues. Germline-derived CDR1 and CDR2 are SGHRS and YFSETQ. V was trimmed by 0 bases and J by 8 bases, leaving 11 bases between them. The DNA for the CDR3 is TGCGCCAGCAGCTTGGCTGGAGGGTACGAAAAACTGTTTTTT. Its protein is CASSLAGGYEKLFF.

The chain employs TRBV7-9 and TRBJ1-2; the D is unclear. V dropped 6 bases and J dropped 6 bases, with 11 bases sitting between them. The CDR3 loop spans 12 amino acids. Germline loops: CDR1 SEHNR, CDR2 FQNEAQ (reference sequence). Written as DNA, the CDR3 is TGTGCCAGCAGGCGCACCTCGGATGGCTACACCTTC. Encoded protein: CASRRTSDGYTF.

The chain recombines TRBV29-1 with TRBJ2-2; 10 bases are shared with TRBD1. After removal of 7 bases from V and 3 bases from J, the junction contained 8 bases not matched to a gene. The CDR3 has 15 residues. The V gene's germline CDR1 is SQVTM and CDR2 ANQGSEA. The CDR3 here is CSAERGQGHTGELFF. The CDR3 DNA reads TGCAGCGCCGAACGGGGACAGGGGCACACCGGGGAGCTGTTTTTT.

The chain carries TRBV6-1 and TRBJ2-2; TRBD2 agrees at 11 bases. With 2 bases clipped from V and 4 bases from J, the junction kept 0 bases outside the gene matches. This CDR3 has 15 residues. Germline loops: CDR1 MNHNS, CDR2 SASEGT. CDR3 DNA: TGTGCCAGCAGTGAACTAGCGGGGGGCACCGGGGAGCTGTTTTTT. Translated, it gives CASSELAGGTGELFF.

This clone was seen only a few times. This chain links TRBV4-2 with TRBJ2-5; 10 nucleotides line up with TRBD2. Germline lookup yields CDR1 LGHNA and CDR2 YNFKEQ. Trimming cost V 1 base and J 2 bases; bases outside gene matches: 4. The CDR3 totals 16 residues. The CDR3 is CASSQGTSGPQETQYF. The CDR3 region has the DNA TGTGCCAGCAGCCAAGGGACTAGCGGCCCTCAAGAGACCCAGTACTTC.

V gene TRBV5-5 combines with J gene TRBJ2-1, with TRBD1 as a possible D gene (5 bases). Germline V gene lookup returns CDR1 SGHKS and CDR2 YYEKEE (reference sequence). Between the trimmed V and J ends, which lost 4 bases and 1 base, there was a span of 12 bases. CDR3 length equals 15 residues. The CDR3 coding sequence is TGTGCCAGCAGCCCAGGGTCTTGGTCCTACAATGAGCAGTTCTTC. Translating it yields CASSPGSWSYNEQFF. Complete variable domain (other parts from reference TRBV5-5 and TRBJ2-1): DAGVTQSPTHLIKTRGQQVTLRCSPISGHKSVSWYQQVLGQGPQFIFQYYEKEERGRGNFPDRFSARQFPNYSSELNVNALLLGDSALYLCASSPGSWSYNEQFFGPGTRLTVL.

V is TRBV18 and J is TRBJ2-5, with 10 nucleotides matching TRBD1. The germline gives CDR1 KGHSH, CDR2 LQKENI. The V and J ends lost 4 bases and 4 bases, in that order; junction bases with no gene match: 6. The CDR3 has 15 amino acids. The CDR3 nucleotides are TGTGCCAGCTCACAAGCCGGGACAGGGGCAGAGACCCAGTACTTC. Protein sequence: CASSQAGTGAETQYF.

The chain uses TRBV19 and TRBJ1-5; TRBD1 might be the D (6 bases). Per germline, CDR1 LNHDA and CDR2 SQIVND (reference sequence). The CDR3 contains 15 residues. The V end was cut by 8 bases, the J end by 4 bases, with 18 bases between. For the CDR3, the DNA is TGTGCCAGTTACCCAGGGGAAGTACATAATCAGCCCCAGCATTTT. Its translation: CASYPGEVHNQPQHF.

CDR3 nucleotides: TGTGCCAGCAGCCTAGGTGGGGGGAGGTACATTCAGTACTTC. It codes for CASSLGGGRYIQYF. The genes are TRBV7-9 and TRBJ2-4, with D tentatively TRBD2 (6 bases). V was pared by 5 bases and J by 8 bases, with 16 bases between. This CDR3 is 14 amino acids long. Germline CDR1 and CDR2: SEHNR and FQNEAQ (reference sequence).

This clone was observed a few times. The chain couples TRBV7-9 to TRBJ2-7, with 7 positions matching TRBD2. Trimming cost V 5 bases and J 2 bases; bases outside gene matches: 15. The germline CDR1 and CDR2 sequences are SEHNR and FQNEAQ (reference sequence). The length of the CDR3 is 17 residues. The CDR3: CASSPGGRHDGPYEQYF. The CDR3 bases are TGTGCCAGCAGCCCCGGGGGGAGGCACGATGGACCCTACGAGCAGTACTTC.

The rearrangement links TRBV14 to TRBJ2-3, with D possibly TRBD2 on 6 matching bases. Trimming stripped 4 bases from V and 1 base from J, with 12 bases between. CDR1 is SGHDN, CDR2 FVKESK, per germline. This CDR3 spans 15 amino acids. CDR3 amino acids: CASSRQGGGTDTQYF. Written as DNA, the CDR3 is TGTGCCAGCAGCCGCCAGGGCGGGGGCACAGATACGCAGTATTTT.

In this sample, this clone turned up a few times. This chain connects TRBV5-6 to TRBJ2-7, with a weak D call TRBD1 (5 bases). Germline lookup yields CDR1 SGHDT and CDR2 YYEEEE. There are 12 residues in the CDR3. Trimming shortened V by 4 bases and J by 6 bases, and 11 bases separated the two germline ends. CDR3 residues: CASSRTGGEQYF. For the CDR3, the DNA is TGTGCCAGCAGCCGAACAGGCGGCGAGCAGTACTTC.

Here the CDR3 DNA reads TGTGCCAGCAGCGTAGGGAAGGGACAGGGGGCTACTGAAGCTTTCTTT. Protein: CASSVGKGQGATEAFF. The chain links TRBV9 to TRBJ1-1; TRBD1 agrees at 12 bases. Germline values: CDR1 SGDLS, CDR2 YYNGEE. This CDR3 is built from 16 residues. The J segment lost 5 bases and the V segment lost 0 bases, leaving 5 bases of the junction unmatched. The full variable domain, rest sourced from reference TRBV9 and TRBJ1-1, is DSGVTQTPKHLITATGQRVTLRCSPRSGDLSVYWYQQSLDQGLQFLIQYYNGEERAKGNILERFSAQQFPDLHSELNLSSLELGDSALYFCASSVGKGQGATEAFFGQGTRLTVV.

J is TRBJ1-2 and V is TRBV28; 7 bases align to TRBD1. The junction had 5 bases not matched to a gene; V was cut back by 5 bases and J by 5 bases. This CDR3 contains 13 residues. The germline V gene encodes CDR1 MDHEN and CDR2 SYDVKM. CDR3 nucleotide sequence: TGTGCCAGCAGTCGGACAGGTGATTATGGCTACACCTTC. Amino acid sequence: CASSRTGDYGYTF.

Note on this clone: The junction departs from germline at one end; a sequencing error may be responsible. The rearrangement uses TRBV4-1 and TRBJ1-2; D might be TRBD1 (5 bases). The CDR3 contains 13 residues. From germline, CDR1 is MGHRA and CDR2 YSYEKL. The CDR3 DNA reads as TGCGCCAGCAGCCAGGGGAAAGGGGATGGGTACACCTTC. This translates into CASSQGKGDGYTF.

This clone appeared a single time. This chain connects TRBV7-2 to TRBJ1-2; 7 nucleotides align to TRBD1. Germline assignment: CDR1 SGHTA and CDR2 FQGNSA. This CDR3 has 13 residues. The V and J ends lost 1 base and 7 bases, in that order; junction bases with no gene match: 3. The CDR3 spells CASSLDRGSGYTF. In nucleotides, the CDR3 is TGTGCCAGCAGCTTAGACAGGGGTTCTGGCTACACCTTC.

The chain recombines TRBV27 with TRBJ2-7; 9 nucleotides align to TRBD2. The CDR3 contains 20 residues. Germline V gene sequence: CDR1 MNHEY, CDR2 SMNVEV (reference sequence). The trim removed 5 bases at V and 4 bases at J, leaving 24 bases unmatched. CDR3 residues: CASSPNFRGGAFLALYEQYF. CDR3 in DNA: TGTGCCAGCAGTCCAAATTTCCGCGGGGGGGCGTTTTTGGCACTGTACGAGCAGTACTTC.

V is TRBV30 and J is TRBJ1-2; 7 bases are shared with TRBD1. Germline CDR1 is GTSNPN and CDR2 is SVGIG (reference sequence). Losses at the gene ends were 3 bases for V and 11 bases for J; bases not matched to a gene: 15. CDR3 size: 14 residues. The CDR3 region is CAWRLVAAGGRYTF. Here the CDR3 DNA reads TGTGCCTGGAGACTGGTAGCTGCAGGGGGTAGATACACCTTC. Full variable domain (remainder filled in from reference TRBV30 and TRBJ1-2): SQTIHQWPATLVQPVGSPLSLECTVEGTSNPNLYWYRQAAGRGLQLLFYSVGIGQISSEVPQNLSASRPQDRQFILSSKKLLLSDSGFYLCAWRLVAAGGRYTFGSGTRLTVV.

CDR3 amino acids: CASSHSGAGAYEQYF. The CDR3 DNA reads TGTGCCAGCAGCCACTCAGGGGCGGGCGCCTACGAGCAGTACTTC. The chain is built from TRBV7-2 and TRBJ2-7; TRBD1 is a possible D gene (6 bases). The CDR3 covers 15 residues. Looked up from germline, CDR1 is SGHTA and CDR2 is FQGNSA. V was pared by 5 bases and J by 2 bases, with 16 bases between.

This chain links TRBV10-1 with TRBJ1-3; tentative D call: TRBD1 (5 bases). V lost 4 bases and J 1 base, leaving 5 bases between the germline ends. Germline values: CDR1 WNHNN, CDR2 SYGVQD (reference sequence). The CDR3 is made up of 13 amino acids. CDR3: CASSGQSGNTIYF. The CDR3 DNA follows: TGCGCCAGCAGTGGACAGTCTGGAAACACCATATATTTT.